The sequence of this T cell receptor (beta chain) was determined in a study of CD8+ T cells in alopecia areata. This clone has just a few counts. Its antigen is undetermined. Regarding the study as a whole: The study found higher clonality in lesional than normal scalp, especially in alopecia totalis/universalis.

Treatment indicated: oral pan-JAK inhibitor, 5-10 mg twice daily. Researchers picked out CD4+ and CD8+ T cells from PBMCs by sorting. This CDR3 comprises 16 residues. The germline V gene has CDR1 SGHNT and CDR2 YENEEA. With V trimmed by 2 bases and J by 4 bases, 9 bases remained unmatched. RNA was extracted and reverse transcribed into cDNA as the sequencing template. Sequencing used immunoSEQ multiplex PCR; TCRdb keeps in-frame clones, though not all of them. The data show 110,000 or so clones, with less than 60% seen just once and roughly 3.5% held by the top ten. The genes are TRBV11-3 and TRBJ2-5, with 8 nucleotides matching TRBD2. The receptor's source is a human donor with alopecia areata. Sequenced material: CD4+ T cells sorted from blood, taken at week 24, from a patient treated with tofacitinib. Here the CDR3 DNA reads TGTGCCAGCAGCTTATATAGCGGGGTGTCGGGAGAGACCCAGTACTTC. Protein sequence: CASSLYSGVSGETQYF.